The 9 T cell receptor beta chains below all came from one sample that was sequenced in a study of blood T cell repertoires in COVID-19. Produced via immunoSEQ multiplex PCR; TCRdb's table is partial and in-frame only. The table has 60,000 to 65,000 clones, approximately 80% seen once. The source material was peripheral blood. The receptors come from a woman older than 75 with active or convalescent COVID-19.

This clone was detected only a few times. The CDR3 is CASRHAVYNSPLHF. The CDR3 nucleotides are TGTGCCAGCAGGCACGCGGTCTATAATTCACCCCTCCACTTT. This sequence joins TRBV6-5 and TRBJ1-6; D is undetermined. Trimming cost V 6 bases and J 3 bases, with 9 bases left between them. Germline lookup yields CDR1 MNHEY and CDR2 SVGAGI. The CDR3 has 14 amino acids.

The CDR3 spells CASSLPGGSEKLFF. Here the CDR3 DNA reads TGTGCCAGCAGTTTACCAGGGGGAAGTGAAAAACTGTTTTTT. This sequence joins TRBV28 and TRBJ1-4; 7 bases align to TRBD1. J was trimmed by 7 bases and V by 2 bases; bases with no gene match: 4. This CDR3 contains 14 residues. In germline, CDR1 is MDHEN, CDR2 SYDVKM.

With regard to this clone: The junction departs from germline at one end; a sequencing error may be responsible. V and J are TRBV27 and TRBJ2-3, with D possibly TRBD1 on 6 matching bases. The CDR3 totals 14 residues. CDR1 is MNHEY and CDR2 is SMNVEV in the germline V gene (reference sequence). Written as DNA, the CDR3 is TGTGCCAGCCGAATCTACCGGGACACACATACGCAGTATTTT. Translated, it gives CASRIYRDTHTQYF.

V usage is TRBV6-5 and J usage is TRBJ2-5, with D possibly being TRBD1 (6 bases). V gave up 7 bases and J gave up 5 bases, with 14 bases separating them. Germline values: CDR1 MNHEY, CDR2 SVGAGI. The CDR3 covers 13 residues. The CDR3 DNA reads as TGTGCCAGCAATACAGGGTGGGATGAGACCCAGTACTTC. Amino acids: CASNTGWDETQYF.

The rearrangement uses TRBV5-1 and TRBJ2-1, with TRBD1 as a possible D gene (6 bases). Germline V gives CDR1 SGHRS, CDR2 YFSETQ. This CDR3 is built from 14 residues. Between the trimmed V and J ends, which lost 0 bases and 7 bases, there was a span of 11 bases. The CDR3 sequence: CASSLVRTENEQFF. The DNA of the CDR3 is TGCGCCAGCAGCTTGGTTAGGACAGAAAATGAGCAGTTCTTC. The full variable domain, its missing parts supplied by reference TRBV5-1 and TRBJ2-1, is KAGVTQTPRYLIKTRGQQVTLSCSPISGHRSVSWYQQTPGQGLQFLFEYFSETQRNKGNFPGRFSGRQFSNSRSEMNVSTLELGDSALYLCASSLVRTENEQFFGPGTRLTVL.

The V call is TRBV29-1, the J call TRBJ1-2; D unclear. The V end lost 3 bases, the J end lost 4 bases, and 12 bases lay between the germline ends. CDR1 and CDR2 from the germline V gene are SQVTM and ANQGSEA. This CDR3 is 13 amino acids long. CDR3 in amino acids: CSVDKSSGYGYTF. CDR3 in DNA: TGCAGCGTTGACAAGAGCTCGGGCTATGGCTACACCTTC. Complete variable domain (other parts from reference TRBV29-1 and TRBJ1-2): SAVISQKPSRDICQRGTSLTIQCQVDSQVTMMFWYRQQPGQSLTLIATANQGSEATYESGFVIDKFPISRPNLTFSTLTVSNMSPEDSSIYLCSVDKSSGYGYTFGSGTRLTVV.

The sample holds a few counts of this clone. This sequence joins TRBV2 and TRBJ2-7; the match to TRBD2 covers 14 bases. The J segment lost 2 bases and the V segment lost 3 bases, leaving 9 bases of the junction unmatched. Germline lookup yields CDR1 SNHLY and CDR2 FYNNEI. This CDR3 is 18 amino acids long. This chain's CDR3 is CASSEVSGLAGVPYEQYF. The CDR3 region has the DNA TGTGCCAGCAGTGAGGTTTCGGGACTAGCGGGGGTACCCTACGAGCAGTACTTC.

V gene TRBV6-5 combines with J gene TRBJ1-1; D is unclear. Germline CDR1 reads MNHEY; CDR2 reads SVGAGI. Trimming removed 6 bases from V and 3 bases from J, with 5 bases in between. The CDR3 has 11 residues. CDR3 coding DNA: TGTGCCAGCAGGAGGGACACTGAAGCTTTCTTT. Translating it yields CASRRDTEAFF.

This rearrangement joins TRBV11-2 to TRBJ2-1; 8 nucleotides align to TRBD2. The CDR3 is 17 residues long. V lost 4 bases to trimming and J lost 2 bases; unmatched junction nucleotides: 10. The germline gives CDR1 SGHAT, CDR2 FQNNGV. CDR3 DNA sequence: TGTGCCAGCAGCTACAGAGGAGTGACTAGCGCCTACAATGAGCAGTTCTTC. Translation: CASSYRGVTSAYNEQFF.